The next 24 T cell receptor beta chains were all read from a single sample in a study of blood T cells in healthy people across ages. The authors ran a second PCR of roughly 6 to 12 cycles using a sample-barcoded 5' primer and a J-beta primer mix. From the 5' RACE reads, TCRdb called clonotypes with MiXCR, one entry per CDR3 protein. The sample lists about 650,000 distinct CDR3 sequences, less than 40% occurring once. The sequenced material came from blood. All receptors derive from a woman at least 80 years old in good health.

There are many counts of this clonotype. Being one base from a much bigger clone, this may be a read error. This rearrangement joins TRBV19 to TRBJ2-4; no definite D call. The V end lost 5 bases, the J end lost 0 bases, and 8 bases lay between the germline ends. Germline V gives CDR1 LNHDA, CDR2 SQIVND (reference sequence). This CDR3 is 14 amino acids long. The CDR3 loop is CASSRAAAKNIQYF. The CDR3 bases are TGTGCCAGTAGTCGGGCAGCAGCCAAAAACATTCAGTACTTC. The whole variable domain, filled in from reference TRBV19 and TRBJ2-4, reads DGGITQSPKYLFRKEGQNVTLSCEQNLNHDAMYWYRQDPGQGLRLIYYSQIVNDFQKGDIAEGYSVSREKKESFPLTVTSAQKNPTAFYLCASSRAAAKNIQYFGAGTRLSVL.

In regard to this clonotype: A much larger clone lies one base from this, so it may be a read error. This chain uses TRBV11-2 with TRBJ1-2; possibly TRBD1 for D (5 bases). In germline, CDR1 is SGHAT, CDR2 FQNNGV. The CDR3 runs 13 residues. CDR3 residues: CVSSPAQGIGYTF. The DNA of the CDR3 is TGTGTCAGCAGCCCAGCGCAGGGAATAGGCTACACCTTC. The full variable domain, completed using reference TRBV11-2 and TRBJ1-2, is EAGVAQSPRYKIIEKRQSVAFWCNPISGHATLYWYQQILGQGPKLLIQFQNNGVVDDSQLPKDRFSAERLKGVDSTLKIQPAKLEDSAVYLCVSSPAQGIGYTFGSGTRLTVV.

The chain has TRBV7-2 and TRBJ2-1; 11 bases agree with TRBD2. V trimming: 6 bases; J trimming: 8 bases; junction bases outside the gene matches: 12. The CDR3 has 16 amino acids. Germline V CDR1 and CDR2: SGHTA, FQGNSA. The CDR3 loop is CASSIVSGRATDEQFF. Here the CDR3 DNA reads TGTGCCAGCAGTATAGTTAGCGGGAGGGCAACGGATGAGCAGTTCTTC.

This clonotype has a count of ten or more. Since a much larger clone is just one base distant, this may be a read error. V is TRBV29-1 and J is TRBJ2-3; no firm D call. Looked up from germline, CDR1 is SQVTM and CDR2 is ANQGSEA. V was trimmed by 6 bases and J by 7 bases, leaving 14 bases between them. The CDR3 contains 12 residues. The CDR3 DNA reads as TGCAGCGTCGACGTGGCTGGCAATACGCAGTATTTT. This encodes CSVDVAGNTQYF.

V gene TRBV20-1 combines with J gene TRBJ2-3; 10 nucleotides line up with TRBD2. The J segment lost 6 bases and the V segment lost 5 bases, leaving 2 bases of the junction unmatched. The CDR3 length is 12 residues. In germline, CDR1 is DFQATT, CDR2 SNEGSKA (reference sequence). As DNA, the CDR3 is TGCAGTGCTGGGGGACTAGCGGATACGCAGTATTTT. It translates to CSAGGLADTQYF.

Concerning this clonotype: Here the CDR3 omits its conserved ending phenylalanine or tryptophan, so a read error is the likely source. It is unclear where the CDR3 begins or ends on the DNA, so no DNA is shown, and the CDR3 is as TCRdb lists it. The V and J genes are TRBV12-3 or TRBV12-4 and TRBJ2-3; the table assigns TRBD2, which was not confirmed against the DNA. Including both end residues, the CDR3 is 15 amino acids long. The CDR3 region is CASSETRGGADAQYS.

Of note for this clonotype: One end of the junction is discordant with germline, which a read error may explain. This rearrangement joins TRBV7-2 to TRBJ1-1; no definite D call. The CDR3 covers 13 residues. Germline CDR1 reads SGHTA; CDR2 reads FQGNSA. The CDR3: CASTSPRNTGAFF. CDR3 DNA: TGTGCCAGCACCTCTCCTAGGAACACTGGAGCTTTCTTT.

As concerns this clonotype: A junction end diverges from the germline sequence, so it may reflect a read error. The chain is built from TRBV7-6 and TRBJ2-7; possible D gene TRBD2, 6 bases. Germline V gene sequence: CDR1 SGHVS, CDR2 FNYEAQ. There are 16 residues in the CDR3. The chain's CDR3 is CTSSSPGTGAFETQYF. The CDR3, as DNA: TGTACCAGCAGCTCCCCCGGGACGGGAGCTTTCGAAACCCAGTACTTC.

This clonotype was counted many times. The J gene is TRBJ2-3, the V gene TRBV20-1; the D gene is possibly TRBD2 (6 bases). Per germline, CDR1 DFQATT and CDR2 SNEGSKA (reference sequence). CDR3 length: 13 amino acids. The ends were cut back, 4 bases at V and 5 bases at J, with 13 bases in the middle. The CDR3 spells CSATRPGVDTQYF. CDR3 sequence (DNA): TGCAGTGCTACAAGACCGGGGGTAGATACGCAGTATTTT.

This clonotype was recorded many times. This chain joins TRBV10-3 and TRBJ1-2; 7 bases fit TRBD1. The CDR3 length is 14 residues. CDR1 and CDR2 (germline): ENHRY, SYGVKD. The V segment lost 7 bases and the J segment 2 bases; nucleotides outside the gene matches: 7. CDR3 in amino acids: CAITQGGGNYGYTF. The CDR3 nucleotides read TGTGCCATCACCCAGGGGGGCGGGAACTATGGCTACACCTTC.

This clonotype came up many times. This chain joins TRBV5-6 and TRBJ2-4, with D possibly being TRBD1 (5 bases). The V end was cut by 4 bases, the J end by 4 bases, with 15 bases between. The CDR3 has 15 amino acids. Germline CDR1 reads SGHDT; CDR2 reads YYEEEE. CDR3 protein: CASSPRRRDKNIQYF. In DNA form, the CDR3 reads TGTGCCAGCAGCCCGCGCCGCAGGGATAAAAACATTCAGTACTTC.

Many counts were recorded for this clonotype. The rearrangement links TRBV30 to TRBJ2-7; D remains ambiguous. The germline V and J ends were trimmed by 7 bases and 5 bases, with 12 bases remaining between them. This CDR3 comprises 11 residues. Per the germline V gene, CDR1 is GTSNPN and CDR2 is SVGIG (reference sequence). CDR3 nucleotides: TGTGCCTCCGACATATTCAACGAGCAGTACTTC. Translating it yields CASDIFNEQYF.

This clonotype appeared many times. The rearrangement uses TRBV20-1 and TRBJ2-1, with D hard to call. With 2 bases removed from V and 2 bases from J, the gap between germline ends came to 10 bases. The CDR3 runs to 14 residues. Germline values: CDR1 DFQATT, CDR2 SNEGSKA (reference sequence). CDR3 DNA sequence: TGCAGTGCTAGAAAGGCAGCCACCTACAATGAGCAGTTCTTC. Translated, it gives CSARKAATYNEQFF.

This clonotype came up a few times. This chain uses TRBV5-1 with TRBJ2-7; possible D gene TRBD1, 6 bases. The length of the CDR3 is 15 residues. V was trimmed by 5 bases and J by 2 bases, leaving 17 bases between them. Germline V CDR1 and CDR2: SGHRS, YFSETQ. The CDR3 nucleotides read TGCGCCAGCAGAGAAGGAACAGGGATCACCTACGAGCAGTACTTC. It translates to CASREGTGITYEQYF.

This clonotype was detected many times. This chain joins TRBV15 and TRBJ1-2; D ambiguous. V lost 5 bases to trimming and J lost 5 bases, with 15 bases between them. Germline loops: CDR1 LNHNV, CDR2 YYDKDF (reference sequence). CDR3 length: 14 amino acids. The CDR3 reads CATSGPGSFYGYTF. The CDR3 DNA reads TGTGCCACCAGCGGACCCGGGTCCTTTTATGGCTACACCTTC.

This clonotype occurred a few times. J is TRBJ1-5 and V is TRBV20-1; 7 bases match TRBD1. CDR1 DFQATT and CDR2 SNEGSKA come from the germline V gene (reference sequence). V shed 6 bases, J shed 1 base, and the junction held 9 bases outside the gene matches. The CDR3 spans 15 residues. CDR3 coding DNA: TGCAGTGCCCAGGGGGGGGGCGGGAGCAATCAGCCCCAGCATTTT. It translates to CSAQGGGGSNQPQHF.

This clonotype has ten or more counts. The chain links TRBV7-3 to TRBJ2-2, with 11 nucleotides matching TRBD2. Germline assignment: CDR1 SGHTA and CDR2 FQGTGA. Trimming at V came to 6 bases and at J to 4 bases, leaving 4 bases not matched to a gene. This CDR3 has 15 residues. Here the CDR3 reads CASSRTSGLTGELFF. In DNA, the CDR3 is TGTGCCAGCAGTCGGACTAGCGGGCTCACCGGGGAGCTGTTTTTT.

This clonotype has at least ten counts. The chain recombines TRBV6-5 with TRBJ1-2, with D tentatively TRBD1 (6 bases). The germline gives CDR1 MNHEY, CDR2 SVGAGI. V lost 6 bases, J lost 5 bases, and 19 bases lay in between. The CDR3 is made up of 15 amino acids. This chain's CDR3 is CASSTDRTHVYGYTF. The CDR3 DNA reads TGTGCCAGCAGCACCGACAGGACCCACGTTTATGGCTACACCTTC.

In this sample, this clonotype turned up many times. V gene TRBV7-8 combines with J gene TRBJ2-7; no clear D. This CDR3 is built from 13 residues. Germline V gene sequence: CDR1 SGHVS, CDR2 FQNEAQ. Deletions cut 2 bases from V and 6 bases from J, with 11 bases between. CDR3 residues: CASSLTKTGEQYF. In DNA form, the CDR3 reads TGTGCCAGCAGCTTAACGAAGACCGGCGAGCAGTACTTC.

This clonotype has only a few counts. CDR3 coding DNA: TGTGCCAGCAGCCCGTCCGGGTTGGTTGAAAAACTGTTTTTT. Protein: CASSPSGLVEKLFF. This sequence joins TRBV9 and TRBJ1-4; D remains ambiguous. Trimming took off 4 bases at V and 7 bases at J, with 14 bases between the two ends. The CDR3 is 14 amino acids. CDR1 and CDR2 from the germline V gene are SGDLS and YYNGEE.

This chain uses TRBV29-1 with TRBJ1-5; TRBD1 matches at 7 bases. The DNA end is more similar to TRBJ2-3, so the J call may be wrong. This CDR3 is 12 amino acids long. CDR1 and CDR2 from the germline V gene are SQVTM and ANQGSEA. The CDR3 here is CSVRQGNQPQYF. CDR3 nucleotides: TGCAGCGTGCGACAGGGTAATCAGCCCCAGTATTTT.

This chain connects TRBV10-3 to TRBJ2-1; maybe TRBD1 (6 bases). V lost 0 bases and J lost 10, with 16 bases in between. Germline-derived CDR1 and CDR2 are ENHRY and SYGVKD. The CDR3 loop spans 15 amino acids. The CDR3 nucleotides read TGTGCCATCAGTGAGTCGGTGGATGGCAGGGGAGAGCAGTTCTTC. It yields the protein CAISESVDGRGEQFF.

In its sample, this clonotype was seen many times. The rearrangement links TRBV19 to TRBJ1-5; TRBD1 might be the D (6 bases). Germline V gene lookup returns CDR1 LNHDA and CDR2 SQIVND (reference sequence). Trimming took off 6 bases at V and 1 base at J, with 13 bases between the two ends. This CDR3 spans 15 amino acids. The CDR3 here is CASSLQGNSNQPQHF. DNA of the CDR3: TGTGCCAGTAGCCTTCAGGGGAACAGCAATCAGCCCCAGCATTTT. The variable domain in full, completed from reference TRBV19 and TRBJ1-5, reads DGGITQSPKYLFRKEGQNVTLSCEQNLNHDAMYWYRQDPGQGLRLIYYSQIVNDFQKGDIAEGYSVSREKKESFPLTVTSAQKNPTAFYLCASSLQGNSNQPQHFGDGTRLSIL.

This chain joins TRBV7-2 and TRBJ2-5, with 12 nucleotides matching TRBD2. The J call may be incorrect, as the DNA end agrees better with TRBJ2-7. Germline-derived CDR1 and CDR2 are SGHTA and FQGNSA. This CDR3 spans 14 amino acids. This CDR3 is CASSSSGRVYEQYF. The CDR3 nucleotides read TGTGCCAGCAGCTCTAGCGGGAGGGTCTACGAGCAGTACTTC.